The 23 T cell receptor beta chains listed next were all sequenced from one sample in a study of human T cells and chemical hapten exposure. MiXCR, applied by TCRdb to the RACE reads, yields one record per CDR3 protein. The sample holds fewer than 200,000 distinct CDR3 sequences, 20% to 25% seen once. Time point here: patch test 1, 2 weeks after DPC sensitization. The treatment here: therapeutic diphenylcyclopropenone sensitization with weekly scalp DPC. The source material was whole blood, sampled in connection with sensitization to the hapten diphenylcyclopropenone (DPC). These receptors came from a woman between 50 and 59 years old with alopecia areata. Some clones in this sample may be carry-over from other donors' samples.

The chain combines TRBV20-1 with TRBJ2-5; 11 bases are a match to TRBD2. The J segment lost 2 bases and the V segment lost 1 base, leaving 3 bases of the junction unmatched. Germline CDR1 DFQATT, CDR2 SNEGSKA (reference sequence). This CDR3 is built from 15 residues. As DNA, the CDR3 is TGCAGTGCTAGAGGGGGGACTAGCGGTCAAGAGACCCAGTACTTC. Protein product: CSARGGTSGQETQYF.

The chain combines TRBV6-5 with TRBJ1-5; D perhaps matches TRBD1 (5 bases). Between the trimmed V and J ends, which lost 5 bases and 7 bases, there was a span of 15 bases. This CDR3 is 14 amino acids long. Germline loops: CDR1 MNHEY, CDR2 SVGAGI. CDR3 nucleotide sequence: TGTGCCAGCAGTGTGCTAGGGACGACCCAGCCCCAGCATTTT. Its protein is CASSVLGTTQPQHF.

This clonotype was counted at least ten times. The chain has TRBV10-2 and TRBJ2-3; D might be TRBD2 (6 bases). Germline-derived CDR1 and CDR2 are WSHSY and SAAADI. The CDR3 extends over 14 amino acids. V shed 8 bases and J shed 0 bases, with 12 bases lying between them. CDR3 DNA sequence: TGCGCCAGCCATAGCGGAGCTAGCACAGATACGCAGTATTTT. Residues: CASHSGASTDTQYF.

The chain has TRBV6-5 and TRBJ2-1; TRBD2 aligns across 8 bases. Germline V gene data show CDR1 as MNHEY and CDR2 as SVGAGI. V dropped 6 bases and J dropped 4; count of bases not matched to a gene: 8. The CDR3 runs 15 residues. This chain's CDR3 is CASSTLAGLYNEQFF. The CDR3 coding sequence is TGTGCCAGCAGCACGCTAGCGGGCTTATACAATGAGCAGTTCTTC.

The chain is built from TRBV29-1 and TRBJ1-1; D unclear. The CDR3 contains 12 residues. Trimming pared 6 bases from V and 0 bases from J, leaving 8 bases between. Germline V lookup: CDR1 SQVTM, CDR2 ANQGSEA. The chain's CDR3 is CSVQIMNTEAFF. Written as DNA, the CDR3 is TGCAGCGTACAGATTATGAACACTGAAGCTTTCTTT. Full variable domain (rest looked up from reference TRBV29-1 and TRBJ1-1): SAVISQKPSRDICQRGTSLTIQCQVDSQVTMMFWYRQQPGQSLTLIATANQGSEATYESGFVIDKFPISRPNLTFSTLTVSNMSPEDSSIYLCSVQIMNTEAFFGQGTRLTVV.

This chain uses TRBV6-1 with TRBJ2-2; 7 positions agree with TRBD2. V shed 4 bases and J 7 bases; nucleotides not matched to a gene: 3. This CDR3 contains 13 residues. Per germline, CDR1 MNHNS and CDR2 SASEGT. The CDR3 region is CASSARGDGELFF. Here the CDR3 DNA reads TGTGCCAGCAGTGCCCGGGGGGACGGGGAGCTGTTTTTT.

V and J are TRBV25-1 and TRBJ1-5; 8 bases align to TRBD1. The CDR3 covers 15 residues. V lost 4 bases to trimming and J lost 4 bases; unmatched junction nucleotides: 6. Germline CDR1 and CDR2: MGHDK and SYGVNS. The CDR3 here is CASSAGGAGNQPQHF. In nucleotides, the CDR3 is TGTGCCAGCAGTGCAGGGGGCGCAGGGAATCAGCCCCAGCATTTT. The whole variable domain, remainder taken from reference TRBV25-1 and TRBJ1-5, is EADIYQTPRYLVIGTGKKITLECSQTMGHDKMYWYQQDPGMELHLIHYSYGVNSTEKGDLSSESTVSRIRTEHFPLTLESARPSHTSQYLCASSAGGAGNQPQHFGDGTRLSIL.

The rearrangement links TRBV5-6 to TRBJ2-6; 8 bases line up with TRBD2. Trimming removed 4 bases from V and 2 bases from J; junction bases left unmatched: 2. The CDR3 covers 15 residues. Germline CDR1 reads SGHDT; CDR2 reads YYEEEE. The CDR3, as DNA: TGTGCCAGCAGCCGTAGCGGGACTGGGGCCAACGTCCTGACTTTC. It encodes CASSRSGTGANVLTF.

The CDR3 sequence is CATSRDAGGPDTQYF. CDR3 DNA: TGTGCCACCAGCAGAGATGCGGGAGGGCCAGATACGCAGTATTTT. The chain combines TRBV15 with TRBJ2-3; 9 bases are a match to TRBD2. CDR1 is LNHNV and CDR2 is YYDKDF in the germline V gene (reference sequence). V shed 0 bases, J shed 4 bases, and the junction held 2 bases outside the gene matches. The CDR3 runs to 15 residues.

The V gene is TRBV2, the J gene TRBJ1-4; perhaps TRBD1 as D (5 bases). Trimming took 9 bases from V and 17 from J, leaving 19 bases between them. The length of the CDR3 is 11 residues. Germline V lookup: CDR1 SNHLY, CDR2 FYNNEI. The DNA of the CDR3 is TGTGCCAGAGGGAGGGGTAACGTACTATTTTTT. It specifies CARGRGNVLFF.

This clonotype was observed a few times. The J gene is TRBJ2-2, the V gene TRBV2; 9 bases line up with TRBD1. Germline-derived CDR1 and CDR2 are SNHLY and FYNNEI. J was trimmed by 6 bases and V by 6 bases; bases with no gene match: 5. CDR3 size: 14 residues. The CDR3 DNA is TGTGCCAGCAGGCTGGACAGGGGCTCCGGGGAGCTGTTTTTT. Residues: CASRLDRGSGELFF.

The J gene is TRBJ2-5, the V gene TRBV25-1; no firm D call. This CDR3 contains 14 residues. Germline V gene data show CDR1 as MGHDK and CDR2 as SYGVNS. The germline V and J ends were trimmed by 10 bases and 5 bases, with 20 bases remaining between them. CDR3 DNA sequence: TGTGCCACCCGACCCCCGCAGGATTTGGAGACCCAGTACTTC. Protein: CATRPPQDLETQYF.

The J gene is TRBJ2-3, the V gene TRBV12-3 or TRBV12-4, with 7 bases matching TRBD2. This CDR3 contains 16 residues. The V segment lost 3 bases and the J segment 1 base; nucleotides outside the gene matches: 7. The CDR3 DNA sequence: TGTGCCAGCAGTTTGGGGACTACCACCGGCACAGATACGCAGTATTTT. Translation: CASSLGTTTGTDTQYF.

The sample holds a few counts of this clonotype. The chain recombines TRBV7-6 with TRBJ1-4; 8 bases line up with TRBD1. J was trimmed by 8 bases and V by 5 bases; bases with no gene match: 13. CDR3 length equals 16 residues. The germline V gene encodes CDR1 SGHVS and CDR2 FNYEAQ. The CDR3, as DNA: TGTGCCAGCAGCCCAAATTCAGGGGGCGCGGAGGAAAAACTGTTTTTT. This encodes CASSPNSGGAEEKLFF.

This clonotype came up a few times. This rearrangement joins TRBV7-2 to TRBJ1-1; D is undetermined. Germline-derived CDR1 and CDR2 are SGHTA and FQGNSA. The CDR3 contains 14 residues. V was cut by 3 bases and J by 6 bases, with 14 bases left in between. CDR3 bases: TGTGCCAGCAGCTTGGCGGGAACGGCCCCTGAAGCTTTCTTT. This translates into CASSLAGTAPEAFF.

The chain employs TRBV20-1 and TRBJ1-1, with TRBD1 as a possible D gene (6 bases). The CDR3 runs 17 residues. V lost 1 base and J 4 bases, leaving 22 bases between the germline ends. Germline CDR1 is DFQATT and CDR2 is SNEGSKA (reference sequence). The CDR3 nucleotides read TGCAGTGCTAGAGGGGCGGGAGCCGGCATAGGGGGCACTGAAGCTTTCTTT. Its protein is CSARGAGAGIGGTEAFF.

There are a few counts of this clonotype. This sequence joins TRBV29-1 and TRBJ1-2, with D possibly being TRBD1 (6 bases). V was shortened by 3 bases and J by 1 base, with 12 bases between the two germline ends. CDR1 is SQVTM, CDR2 ANQGSEA, per germline. The CDR3 runs 14 residues. The CDR3 region has the DNA TGCAGCGTTGAGTTGGGGGGCTTTAACTATGGCTACACCTTC. It is translated as CSVELGGFNYGYTF. Looking up the rest from reference TRBV29-1 and TRBJ1-2 gives the full variable domain: SAVISQKPSRDICQRGTSLTIQCQVDSQVTMMFWYRQQPGQSLTLIATANQGSEATYESGFVIDKFPISRPNLTFSTLTVSNMSPEDSSIYLCSVELGGFNYGYTFGSGTRLTVV.

This clonotype was observed at least ten times. The gene calls are TRBV12-3 or TRBV12-4 and TRBJ2-1; 9 bases match TRBD2. J gave up 2 bases and V 6 bases, and 2 bases lay outside the gene matches. The CDR3 consists of 14 residues. The CDR3 DNA reads TGTGCCAGCAGCGCGGGGGGGGCCTACAATGAGCAGTTCTTC. This codes for CASSAGGAYNEQFF.

The chain recombines TRBV12-3 or TRBV12-4 with TRBJ2-2; 7 bases are a match to TRBD2. This CDR3 comprises 15 residues. Trimming cost V 0 bases and J 4 bases; bases outside gene matches: 2. The CDR3 DNA reads as TGTGCCAGCAGTTTAGCGGGAGGGAGCACCGGGGAGCTGTTTTTT. Protein: CASSLAGGSTGELFF.

This clonotype showed up many times. The gene calls are TRBV18 and TRBJ1-1; D is unclear. V lost 3 bases and J lost 2, with 7 bases in between. Germline V CDR1 and CDR2: KGHSH, LQKENI. This CDR3 spans 13 amino acids. CDR3 protein: CASSPPRNTEAFF. The DNA for the CDR3 is TGTGCCAGCTCACCTCCCCGAAACACTGAAGCTTTCTTT.

This clonotype appeared many times. The rearrangement joins TRBV2 to TRBJ2-7; 7 bases line up with TRBD1. This CDR3 contains 13 residues. V lost 5 bases to trimming and J lost 2 bases; unmatched junction nucleotides: 3. Germline CDR1 reads SNHLY; CDR2 reads FYNNEI. The CDR3 loop is CASSWDSTYEQYF. The CDR3 DNA reads as TGTGCCAGCAGTTGGGACAGTACCTACGAGCAGTACTTC. Together with reference TRBV2 and TRBJ2-7, the CDR3 gives the full variable domain: EPEVTQTPSHQVTQMGQEVILRCVPISNHLYFYWYRQILGQKVEFLVSFYNNEISEKSEIFDDQFSVERPDGSNFTLKIRSTKLEDSAMYFCASSWDSTYEQYFGPGTRLTVT.

The rearrangement links TRBV25-1 to TRBJ2-1, with D perhaps TRBD2 (6 bases). Germline values: CDR1 MGHDK, CDR2 SYGVNS. V shed 3 bases and J shed 9 bases, with 12 bases lying between them. This CDR3 spans 13 amino acids. In nucleotides, the CDR3 is TGTGCCAGCAGTGACCGACTAGGCGGTGAGCAGTTCTTC. It yields the protein CASSDRLGGEQFF. The full variable domain, rest sourced from reference TRBV25-1 and TRBJ2-1, is EADIYQTPRYLVIGTGKKITLECSQTMGHDKMYWYQQDPGMELHLIHYSYGVNSTEKGDLSSESTVSRIRTEHFPLTLESARPSHTSQYLCASSDRLGGEQFFGPGTRLTVL.

This clonotype was observed a handful of times. V and J are TRBV7-2 and TRBJ2-2; TRBD2 agrees at 14 bases. The length of the CDR3 is 18 residues. Germline-derived CDR1 and CDR2 are SGHTA and FQGNSA. V was pared by 4 bases and J by 2 bases, with 6 bases of the junction left unmatched. The CDR3 nucleotides read TGTGCCAGCAGCTCTAGGACTAGCGGGAGGACTAACACCGGGGAGCTGTTTTTT. This translates into CASSSRTSGRTNTGELFF.